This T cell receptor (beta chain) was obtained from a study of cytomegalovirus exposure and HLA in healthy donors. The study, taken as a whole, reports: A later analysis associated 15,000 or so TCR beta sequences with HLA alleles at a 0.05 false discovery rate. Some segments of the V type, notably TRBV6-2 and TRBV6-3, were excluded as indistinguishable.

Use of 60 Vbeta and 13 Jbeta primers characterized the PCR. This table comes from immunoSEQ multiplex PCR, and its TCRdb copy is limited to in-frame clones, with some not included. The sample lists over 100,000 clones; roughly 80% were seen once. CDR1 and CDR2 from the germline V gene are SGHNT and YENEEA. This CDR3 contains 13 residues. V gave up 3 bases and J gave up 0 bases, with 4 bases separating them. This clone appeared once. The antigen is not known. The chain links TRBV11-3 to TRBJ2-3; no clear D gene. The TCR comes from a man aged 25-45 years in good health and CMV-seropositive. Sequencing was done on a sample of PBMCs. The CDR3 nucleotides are TGTGCCAGCAGCTTGAGGAGCACAGATACGCAGTATTTT. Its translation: CASSLRSTDTQYF.